This T cell receptor (beta chain) was recovered during a study of beta chain features in type 1 diabetes. Trimming shortened V by 1 base and J by 7 bases, and 16 bases separated the two germline ends. Germline V lookup: CDR1 SEHNR, CDR2 FQNEAQ (reference sequence). CDR3 length: 15 amino acids. This clone was seen many times. The antigen is undetermined. The study's findings and limits: Shortening of TCRB CDR3s, moderate but significant, appeared in all four CD4+ subsets of Type 1 diabetes patients.

Expressed TCRB transcripts were sequenced because the isolated RNA had all been reverse transcribed beforehand. Repertoires were generated with immunoSEQ multiplex PCR, while TCRdb's copy carries only in-frame clones and drops some. The data contain about 120,000 clones, about 15% of them singletons. The sample comprised central memory CD4+ T cells from blood. This clonotype originated in a man aged 25 to 40 with type 1 diabetes. The chain carries TRBV7-9 and TRBJ2-5; the D gene is possibly TRBD2 (6 bases). This CDR3 is CASSLGGARRGTQYF. The CDR3 coding sequence is TGTGCCAGCAGCTTAGGCGGGGCCCGGCGGGGGACCCAGTACTTC.